Included here is one TCR beta chain sequence, with context. The antigen remains unidentified. Sequencing used immunoSEQ multiplex PCR; TCRdb keeps in-frame clones, though not all of them. The sample includes approximately 53,000 clones, 82% of them seen just once. The sample originates from a study of memory CD4+ T cells and cytomegalovirus serostatus. Overall study context: Of the healthy Belgian adults, several were CMV seropositive and 20 to 30 seronegative.

CDR1 is DFQATT, CDR2 SNEGSKA, per germline (reference sequence). This CDR3 spans 11 amino acids. Trimming pared 1 base from V and 1 base from J, leaving 1 base between. Single viable CD3+CD4+CD8-CD45RO+ cells were sorted as the memory CD4+ T cells. Whole-study results and caveats: Each of 55 to 80 CMV-associated TCRbeta sequences occurred in one to five individuals. Suggested: most of the CMV-linked TCR signature lies in CD4+ memory cells.

Material for sequencing was memory CD4+ T cells from blood. The chain employs TRBV20-1 and TRBJ1-1, with unresolved D. The receptor was isolated from an adult in good health and CMV-seronegative. The CDR3 DNA reads as TGCAGTGCTAGAGGGAACACTGAAGCTTTCTTT. Translating it yields CSARGNTEAFF.